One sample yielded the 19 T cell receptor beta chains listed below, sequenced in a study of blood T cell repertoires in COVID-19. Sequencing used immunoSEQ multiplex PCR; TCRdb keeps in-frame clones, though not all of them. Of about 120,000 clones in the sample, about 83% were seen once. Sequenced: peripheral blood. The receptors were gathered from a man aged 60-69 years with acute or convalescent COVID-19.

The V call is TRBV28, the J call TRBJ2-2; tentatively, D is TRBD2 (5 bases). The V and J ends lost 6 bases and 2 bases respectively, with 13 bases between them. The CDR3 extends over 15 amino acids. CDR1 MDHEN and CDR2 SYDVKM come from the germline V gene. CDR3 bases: TGTGCCAGCAGCCGGAGGACCGATAACACCGGGGAGCTGTTTTTT. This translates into CASSRRTDNTGELFF.

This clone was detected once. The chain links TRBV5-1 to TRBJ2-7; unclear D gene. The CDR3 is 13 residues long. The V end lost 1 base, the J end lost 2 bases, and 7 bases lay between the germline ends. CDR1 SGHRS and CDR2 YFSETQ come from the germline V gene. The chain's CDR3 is CASSLLATYEQYF. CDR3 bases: TGCGCCAGCAGCTTGTTGGCCACCTACGAGCAGTACTTC. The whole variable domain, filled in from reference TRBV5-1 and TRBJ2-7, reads KAGVTQTPRYLIKTRGQQVTLSCSPISGHRSVSWYQQTPGQGLQFLFEYFSETQRNKGNFPGRFSGRQFSNSRSEMNVSTLELGDSALYLCASSLLATYEQYFGPGTRLTVT.

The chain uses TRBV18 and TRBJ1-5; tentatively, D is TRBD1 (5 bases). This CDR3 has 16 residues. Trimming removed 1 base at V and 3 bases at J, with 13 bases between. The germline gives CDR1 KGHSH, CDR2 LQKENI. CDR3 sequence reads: CASSPLGAEANQPQHF. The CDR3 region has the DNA TGTGCCAGCTCACCACTTGGGGCAGAGGCCAATCAGCCCCAGCATTTT.

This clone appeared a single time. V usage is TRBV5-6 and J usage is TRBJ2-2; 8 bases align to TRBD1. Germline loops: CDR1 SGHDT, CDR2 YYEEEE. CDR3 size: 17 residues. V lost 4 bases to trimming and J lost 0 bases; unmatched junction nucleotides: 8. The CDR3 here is CASSQLGDRTNTGELFF. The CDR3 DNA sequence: TGTGCCAGCAGCCAGCTGGGGGACAGGACGAACACCGGGGAGCTGTTTTTT.

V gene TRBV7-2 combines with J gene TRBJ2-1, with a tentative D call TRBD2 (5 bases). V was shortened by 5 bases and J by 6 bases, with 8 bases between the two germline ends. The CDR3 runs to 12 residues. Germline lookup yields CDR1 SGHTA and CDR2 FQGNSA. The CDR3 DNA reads TGTGCCAGCAGCGGAGGCGGCAATGAGCAGTTCTTC. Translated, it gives CASSGGGNEQFF.

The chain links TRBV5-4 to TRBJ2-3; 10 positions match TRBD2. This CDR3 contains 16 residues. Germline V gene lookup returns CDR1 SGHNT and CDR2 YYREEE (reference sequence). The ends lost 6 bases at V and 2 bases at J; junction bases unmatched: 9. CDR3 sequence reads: CASTRFGLADTDTQYF. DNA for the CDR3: TGTGCCAGCACTAGATTCGGACTAGCGGACACAGATACGCAGTATTTT.

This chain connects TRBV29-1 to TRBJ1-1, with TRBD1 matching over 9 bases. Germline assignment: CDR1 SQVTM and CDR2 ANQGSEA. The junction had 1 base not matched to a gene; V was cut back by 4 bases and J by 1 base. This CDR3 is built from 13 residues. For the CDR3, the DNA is TGCAGCGTTGGGGACAGGGAGAACACTGAAGCTTTCTTT. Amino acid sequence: CSVGDRENTEAFF.

This CDR3 is CSVRSGSFNEQFF. CDR3 DNA sequence: TGCAGCGTTCGTAGCGGGAGTTTCAATGAGCAGTTCTTC. The V gene is TRBV29-1, the J gene TRBJ2-1; TRBD2 aligns across 9 bases. This CDR3 is 13 amino acids long. Germline V lookup: CDR1 SQVTM, CDR2 ANQGSEA. The trim removed 5 bases at V and 6 bases at J, leaving 5 bases unmatched.

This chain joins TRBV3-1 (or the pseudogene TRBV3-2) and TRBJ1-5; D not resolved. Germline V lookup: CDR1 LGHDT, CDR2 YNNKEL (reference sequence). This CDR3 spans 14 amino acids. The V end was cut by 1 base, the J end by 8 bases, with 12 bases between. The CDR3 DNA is TGTGCCAGCAGCCAAGGGTCGGGTTCAAAGCCCCAGCATTTT. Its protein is CASSQGSGSKPQHF.

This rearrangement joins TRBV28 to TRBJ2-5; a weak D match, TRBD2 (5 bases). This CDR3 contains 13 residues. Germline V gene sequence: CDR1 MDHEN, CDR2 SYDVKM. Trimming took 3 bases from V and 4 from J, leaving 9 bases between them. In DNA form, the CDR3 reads TGTGCCAGCAGTTTCCCTAGCCTAGAGACCCAGTACTTC. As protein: CASSFPSLETQYF.

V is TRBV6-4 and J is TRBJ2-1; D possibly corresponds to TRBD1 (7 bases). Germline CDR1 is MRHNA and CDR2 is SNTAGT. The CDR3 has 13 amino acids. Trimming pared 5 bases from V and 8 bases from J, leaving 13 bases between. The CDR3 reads CASSWDSGYEQFF. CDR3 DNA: TGTGCCAGCAGTTGGGACAGCGGGTATGAGCAGTTCTTC.

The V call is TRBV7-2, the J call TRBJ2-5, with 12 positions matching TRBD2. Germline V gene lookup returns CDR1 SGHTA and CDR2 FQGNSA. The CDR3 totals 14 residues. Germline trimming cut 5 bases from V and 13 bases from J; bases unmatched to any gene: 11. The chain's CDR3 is CASSPPSGRGTRYF. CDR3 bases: TGTGCCAGCAGCCCACCTAGCGGGAGGGGGACTCGGTACTTC.

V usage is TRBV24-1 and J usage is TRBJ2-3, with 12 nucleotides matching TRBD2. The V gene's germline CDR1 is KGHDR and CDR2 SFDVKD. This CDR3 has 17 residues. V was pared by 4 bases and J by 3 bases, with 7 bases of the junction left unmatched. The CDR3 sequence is CATSDLTSGSETDTQYF. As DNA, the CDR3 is TGTGCCACCAGTGACCTGACTAGCGGGAGTGAGACAGATACGCAGTATTTT.

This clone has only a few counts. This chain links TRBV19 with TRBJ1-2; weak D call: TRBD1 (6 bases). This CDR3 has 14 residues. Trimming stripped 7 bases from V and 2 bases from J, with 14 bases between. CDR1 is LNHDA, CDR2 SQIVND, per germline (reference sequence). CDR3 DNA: TGTGCCAGTATCCCGACAGGAATAAACTATGGCTACACCTTC. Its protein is CASIPTGINYGYTF.

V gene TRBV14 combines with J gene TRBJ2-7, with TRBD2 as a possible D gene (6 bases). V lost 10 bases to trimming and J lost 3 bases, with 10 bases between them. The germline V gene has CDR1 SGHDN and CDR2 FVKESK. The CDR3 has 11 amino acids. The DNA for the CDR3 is TGTGCCACCCGGGACTTCTACGAGCAGTACTTC. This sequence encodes CATRDFYEQYF.

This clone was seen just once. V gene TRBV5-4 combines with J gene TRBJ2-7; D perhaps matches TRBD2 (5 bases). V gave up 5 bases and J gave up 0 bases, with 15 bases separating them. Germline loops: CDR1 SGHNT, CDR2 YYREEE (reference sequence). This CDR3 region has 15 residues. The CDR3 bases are TGTGCCAGCAGACCCCCGGGGTCTCTCTCCTACGAGCAGTACTTC. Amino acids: CASRPPGSLSYEQYF.

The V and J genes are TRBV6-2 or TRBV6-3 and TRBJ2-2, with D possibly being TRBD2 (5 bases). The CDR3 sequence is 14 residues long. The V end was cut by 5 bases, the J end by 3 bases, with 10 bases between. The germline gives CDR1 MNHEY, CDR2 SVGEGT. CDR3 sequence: CASSPRGDTGELFF. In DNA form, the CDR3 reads TGTGCCAGCAGTCCACGGGGAGACACCGGGGAGCTGTTTTTT.

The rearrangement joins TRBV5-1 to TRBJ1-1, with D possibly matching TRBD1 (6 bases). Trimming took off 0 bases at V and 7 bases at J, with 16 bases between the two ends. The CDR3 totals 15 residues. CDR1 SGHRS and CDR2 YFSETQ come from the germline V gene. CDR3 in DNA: TGCGCCAGCAGCTTGGCCATCCAGGGGTTAAATGAAGCTTTCTTT. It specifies CASSLAIQGLNEAFF.

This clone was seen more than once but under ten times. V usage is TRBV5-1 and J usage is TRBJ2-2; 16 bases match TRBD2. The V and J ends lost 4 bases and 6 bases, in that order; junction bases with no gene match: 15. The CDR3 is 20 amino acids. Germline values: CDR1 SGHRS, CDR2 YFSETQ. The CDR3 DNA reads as TGCGCCAGCAGCAGCCCCGGGACTAGCGGGAGGGGTCTGGTCGCCGGGGAGCTGTTTTTT. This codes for CASSSPGTSGRGLVAGELFF.